This TCR beta chain was observed in a study of blood T cell repertoires in COVID-19. Turning to the study itself: The United States, Italy and Spain were the sources of the acute and convalescent COVID-19 samples. PBMCs, B-cell-depleted T cells, or T cells provided the cDNA or gDNA that made up the material.

Profiled with immunoSEQ multiplex PCR; TCRdb holds only in-frame clones, not every one. The repertoire consists of around 39,000 clones, with 86% occurring once and the leading ten covering just under 8.5%. The V gene end was trimmed by 0 bases and the J gene end by 7 bases; junction bases not matched to a gene: 14. Looked up from germline, CDR1 is LGHNA and CDR2 is YSLEER. The CDR3 consists of 17 residues. The V gene is TRBV4-3, the J gene TRBJ2-7; 8 nucleotides match TRBD2. The sequenced material came from peripheral blood. The receptor was isolated from a man in his sixties with active COVID-19. The CDR3 is CASSQDREREINKEQYF. CDR3 coding DNA: TGCGCCAGCAGCCAAGATAGGGAGCGGGAGATAAATAAGGAGCAGTACTTC.